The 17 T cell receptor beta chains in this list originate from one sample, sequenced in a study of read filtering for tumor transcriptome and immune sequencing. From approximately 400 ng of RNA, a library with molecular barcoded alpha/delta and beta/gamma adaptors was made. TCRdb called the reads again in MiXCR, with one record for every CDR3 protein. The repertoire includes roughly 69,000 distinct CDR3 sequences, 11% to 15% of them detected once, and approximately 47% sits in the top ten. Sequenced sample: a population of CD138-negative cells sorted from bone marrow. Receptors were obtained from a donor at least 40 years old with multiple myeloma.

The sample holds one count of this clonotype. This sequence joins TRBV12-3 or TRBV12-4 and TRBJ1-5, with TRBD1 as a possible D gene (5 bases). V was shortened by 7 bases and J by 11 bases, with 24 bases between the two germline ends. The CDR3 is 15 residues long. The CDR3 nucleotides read TGTGCCAGCACCTTACTTGGGGGAGAGCGGGCGGCCCAGCATTTT. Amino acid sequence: CASTLLGGERAAQHF.

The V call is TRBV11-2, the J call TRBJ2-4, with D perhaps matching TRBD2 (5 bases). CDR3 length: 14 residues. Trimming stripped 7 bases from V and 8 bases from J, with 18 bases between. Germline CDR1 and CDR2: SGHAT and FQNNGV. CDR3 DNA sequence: TGTGCCAGCACCGGAGGAGACTCTGGCGACATTCAGTACTTC. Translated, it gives CASTGGDSGDIQYF.

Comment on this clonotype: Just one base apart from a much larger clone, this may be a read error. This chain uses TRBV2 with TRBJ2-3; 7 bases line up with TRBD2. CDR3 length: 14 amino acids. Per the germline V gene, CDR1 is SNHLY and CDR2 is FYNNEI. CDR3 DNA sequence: TGTGCCAGCAGTCTAGCGGCTAGCACAGATCCGCAGTATTTT. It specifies CASSLAASTDPQYF.

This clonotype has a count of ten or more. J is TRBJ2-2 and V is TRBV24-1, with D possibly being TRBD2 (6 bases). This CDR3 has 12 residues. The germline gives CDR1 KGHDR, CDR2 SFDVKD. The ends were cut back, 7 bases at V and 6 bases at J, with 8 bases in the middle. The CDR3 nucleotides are TGTGCCACCAGGGGGGGTCCCGGGGAGCTGTTTTTT. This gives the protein CATRGGPGELFF.

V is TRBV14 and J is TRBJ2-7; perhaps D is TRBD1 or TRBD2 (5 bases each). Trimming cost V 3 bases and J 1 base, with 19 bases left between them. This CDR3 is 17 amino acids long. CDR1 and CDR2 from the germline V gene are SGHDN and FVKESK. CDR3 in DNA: TGTGCCAGCAGCCACGGAGGCCCCGGGACCGGATCCTACGAGCAGTACTTC. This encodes CASSHGGPGTGSYEQYF.

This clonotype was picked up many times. CDR3 residues: CATRRGEEAFF. DNA of the CDR3: TGTGCCACCAGGAGGGGAGAGGAAGCTTTCTTT. This rearrangement joins TRBV24-1 to TRBJ1-1; D may be TRBD1 (5 bases). Germline V gene sequence: CDR1 KGHDR, CDR2 SFDVKD. Trimming removed 7 bases from V and 8 bases from J, with 10 bases in between. The length of the CDR3 is 11 residues.

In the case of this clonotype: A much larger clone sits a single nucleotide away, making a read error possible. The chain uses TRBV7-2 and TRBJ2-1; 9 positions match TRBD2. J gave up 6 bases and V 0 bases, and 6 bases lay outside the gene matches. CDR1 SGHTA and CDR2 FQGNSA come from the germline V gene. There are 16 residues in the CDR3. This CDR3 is CASSLAALAGPNEQFF. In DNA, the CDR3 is TGTGCCAGCAGCTTAGCCGCGCTAGCGGGACCCAATGAGCAGTTCTTC.

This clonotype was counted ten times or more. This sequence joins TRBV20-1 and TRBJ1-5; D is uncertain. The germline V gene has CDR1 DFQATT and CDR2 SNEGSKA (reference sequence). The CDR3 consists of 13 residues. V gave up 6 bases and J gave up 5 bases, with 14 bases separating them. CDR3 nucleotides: TGCAGTGCCCAGGCCCCCCCCTATCAGCCCCAGCATTTT. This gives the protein CSAQAPPYQPQHF.

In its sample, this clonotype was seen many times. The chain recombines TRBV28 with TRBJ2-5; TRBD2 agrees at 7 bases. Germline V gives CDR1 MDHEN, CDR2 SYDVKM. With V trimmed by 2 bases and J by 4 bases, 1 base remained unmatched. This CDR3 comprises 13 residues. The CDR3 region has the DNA TGTGCCAGCAGTTTAGCTAGCGGAGAGACCCAGTACTTC. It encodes CASSLASGETQYF.

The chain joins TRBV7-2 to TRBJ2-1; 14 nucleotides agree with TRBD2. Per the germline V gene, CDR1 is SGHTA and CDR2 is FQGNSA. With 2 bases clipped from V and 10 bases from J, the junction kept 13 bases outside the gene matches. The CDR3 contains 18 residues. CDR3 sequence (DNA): TGTGCCAGCAGCTTAACCGGGACTAGCGGGAGTTCCGGCAGCGAGCAGTTCTTC. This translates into CASSLTGTSGSSGSEQFF.

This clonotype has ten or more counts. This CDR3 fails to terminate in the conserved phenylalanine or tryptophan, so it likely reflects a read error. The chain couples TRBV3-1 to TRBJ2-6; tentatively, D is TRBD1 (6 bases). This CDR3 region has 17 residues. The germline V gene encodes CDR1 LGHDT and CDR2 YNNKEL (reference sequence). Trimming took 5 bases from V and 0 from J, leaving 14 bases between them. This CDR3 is CASSATGTYSGANVLTS. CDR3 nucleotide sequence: TGTGCCAGCAGCGCGACAGGAACCTACTCTGGGGCCAACGTCCTGACTTCC.

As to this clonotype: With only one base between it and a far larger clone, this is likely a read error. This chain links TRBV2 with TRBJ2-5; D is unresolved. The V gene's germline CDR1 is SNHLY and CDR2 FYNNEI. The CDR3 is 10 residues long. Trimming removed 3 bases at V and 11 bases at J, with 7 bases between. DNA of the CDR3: TGTGCCAGCAGTGACGGTGAGCAGTACTTC. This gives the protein CASSDGEQYF.

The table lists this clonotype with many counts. CDR3 DNA: TGTGCCAGCTCACAGGGCGTACAGTCACCCCTCCACTTT. Translation: CASSQGVQSPLHF. V gene TRBV6-5 combines with J gene TRBJ1-6; a weak D match, TRBD1 (6 bases). The germline CDR1 and CDR2 sequences are MNHEY and SVGAGI. This CDR3 contains 13 residues. Trimming took 8 bases from V and 10 from J, leaving 15 bases between them.

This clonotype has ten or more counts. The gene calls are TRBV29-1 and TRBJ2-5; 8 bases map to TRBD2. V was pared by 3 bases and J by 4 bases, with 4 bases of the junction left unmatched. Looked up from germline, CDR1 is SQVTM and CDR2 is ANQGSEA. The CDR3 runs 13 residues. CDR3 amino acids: CSVEWGLGETQYF. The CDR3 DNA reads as TGCAGCGTTGAGTGGGGACTAGGAGAGACCCAGTACTTC.

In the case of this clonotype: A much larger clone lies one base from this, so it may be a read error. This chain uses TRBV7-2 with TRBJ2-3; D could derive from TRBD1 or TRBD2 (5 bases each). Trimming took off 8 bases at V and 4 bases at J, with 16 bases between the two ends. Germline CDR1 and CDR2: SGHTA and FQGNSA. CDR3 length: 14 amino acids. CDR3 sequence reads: CASCQTGPPDTQYF. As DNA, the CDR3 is TGTGCCAGCTGCCAGACGGGACCCCCAGATACGCAGTATTTT.

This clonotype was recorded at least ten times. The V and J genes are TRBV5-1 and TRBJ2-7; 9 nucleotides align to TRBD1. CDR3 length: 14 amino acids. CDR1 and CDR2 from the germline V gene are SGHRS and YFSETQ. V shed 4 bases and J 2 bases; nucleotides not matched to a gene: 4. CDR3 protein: CASSQTGGTYEQYF. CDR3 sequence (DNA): TGCGCCAGCAGCCAGACAGGGGGAACCTACGAGCAGTACTTC.

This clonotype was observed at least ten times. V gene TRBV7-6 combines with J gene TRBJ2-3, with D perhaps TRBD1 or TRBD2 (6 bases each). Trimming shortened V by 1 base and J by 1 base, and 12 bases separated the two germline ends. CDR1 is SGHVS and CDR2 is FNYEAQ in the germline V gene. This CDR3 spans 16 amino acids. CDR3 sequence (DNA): TGTGCCAGCAGCTTAGGCTCCGGGGGCGGCACAGATACGCAGTATTTT. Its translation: CASSLGSGGGTDTQYF.